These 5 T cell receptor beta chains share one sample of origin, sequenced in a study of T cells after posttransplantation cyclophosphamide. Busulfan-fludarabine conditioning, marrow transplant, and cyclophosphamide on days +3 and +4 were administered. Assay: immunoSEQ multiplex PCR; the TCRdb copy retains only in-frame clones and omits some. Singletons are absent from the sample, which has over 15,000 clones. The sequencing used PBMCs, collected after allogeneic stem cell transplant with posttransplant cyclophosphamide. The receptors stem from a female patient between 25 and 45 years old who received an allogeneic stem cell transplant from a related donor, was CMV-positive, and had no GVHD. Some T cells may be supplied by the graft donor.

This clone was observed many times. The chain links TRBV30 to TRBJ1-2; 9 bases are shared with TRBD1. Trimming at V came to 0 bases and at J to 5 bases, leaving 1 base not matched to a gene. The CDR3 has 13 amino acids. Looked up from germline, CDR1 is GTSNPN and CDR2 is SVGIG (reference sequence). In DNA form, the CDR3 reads TGTGCCTGGAGTGTCGGACAGGGGTATGGCTACACCTTC. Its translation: CAWSVGQGYGYTF.

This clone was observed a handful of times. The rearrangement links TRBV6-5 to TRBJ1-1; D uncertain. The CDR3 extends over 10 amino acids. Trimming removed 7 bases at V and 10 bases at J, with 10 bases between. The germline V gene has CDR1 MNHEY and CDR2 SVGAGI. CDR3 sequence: CASIQVRAFF. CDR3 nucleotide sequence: TGTGCCAGCATTCAGGTCCGAGCTTTCTTT.

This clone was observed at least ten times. The CDR3 protein is CASRDRGPYEQYF. The DNA for the CDR3 is TGTGCCAGCAGAGACAGGGGTCCCTACGAGCAGTACTTC. The chain is built from TRBV6-5 and TRBJ2-7; TRBD1 agrees at 8 bases. The CDR3 contains 13 residues. The V and J ends lost 6 bases and 2 bases, in that order; junction bases with no gene match: 3. The germline gives CDR1 MNHEY, CDR2 SVGAGI.

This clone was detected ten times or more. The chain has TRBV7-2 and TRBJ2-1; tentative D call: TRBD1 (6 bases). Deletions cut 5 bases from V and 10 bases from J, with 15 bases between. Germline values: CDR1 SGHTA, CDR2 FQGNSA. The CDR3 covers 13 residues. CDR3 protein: CASSVGHGGEQFF. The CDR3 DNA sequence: TGTGCCAGCAGCGTGGGACATGGTGGGGAGCAGTTCTTC.

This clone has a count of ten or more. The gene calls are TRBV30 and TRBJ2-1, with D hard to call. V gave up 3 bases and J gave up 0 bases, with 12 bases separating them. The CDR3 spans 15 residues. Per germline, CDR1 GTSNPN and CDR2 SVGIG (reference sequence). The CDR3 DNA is TGTGCCTGGAGCGCTCAGCCTAGCTCCTACAATGAGCAGTTCTTC. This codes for CAWSAQPSSYNEQFF.